A selection of T cell receptor beta chains follows, all from one sample in a study of blood T cells in healthy people across ages. TCRdb reprocessed the 5' RACE reads via MiXCR and lists one record per CDR3 protein. The table includes around 690,000 distinct CDR3 sequences, around three fifths detected once. Material for sequencing was blood. All receptors derive from a man aged 60 to 69 in good health. Both conserved end residues are part of each CDR3. Fields, in order: J gene, V gene, clone size, D gene, CDR3 protein, CDR3 DNA. A D gene is named only where the DNA matches it firmly. Not every row has a clone size; where given, it reads once, few, many or a size class.

j_call: TRBJ2-7; v_call: TRBV12-3/TRBV12-4; clone_size: -; d_call: -; cdr3_aa: CASTLASSYEQYF; cdr3_nt: TGTGCCAGCACCCTCGCCTCGTCCTACGAGCAGTACTTC
j_call: TRBJ1-2; v_call: TRBV18; clone_size: -; d_call: -; cdr3_aa: CASSPPGGDYRGYTF; cdr3_nt: TGTGCCAGCTCACCACCGGGGGGAGACTATCGTGGCTACACCTTC
j_call: TRBJ1-5; v_call: TRBV21-1; clone_size: -; d_call: -; cdr3_aa: CASSIKVGGRCTQPQHF; cdr3_nt: TGTGCCAGCAGCATAAAGGTGGGGGGACGATGTACTCAGCCCCAGCATTTT
j_call: TRBJ2-5; v_call: TRBV6-6; clone_size: few; d_call: TRBD1; cdr3_aa: CASSYSFRTGEETQYF; cdr3_nt: TGTGCCAGCAGTTACTCTTTCAGGACAGGGGAAGAGACCCAGTACTTC
j_call: TRBJ2-7; v_call: TRBV7-2; clone_size: -; d_call: TRBD1; cdr3_aa: CASSLPGTVSYEQYF; cdr3_nt: TGTGCCAGCAGCTTACCTGGGACAGTCTCCTACGAGCAGTACTTC
j_call: TRBJ1-3; v_call: TRBV15; clone_size: -; d_call: -; cdr3_aa: CATSTGAGNTIYF; cdr3_nt: TGTGCCACCAGCACCGGGGCTGGAAACACCATATATTTT
j_call: TRBJ2-2; v_call: TRBV2; clone_size: -; d_call: -; cdr3_aa: CASRVAGIGELFF; cdr3_nt: TGTGCCAGCAGAGTGGCGGGGATCGGGGAGCTGTTTTTT
j_call: TRBJ2-4; v_call: TRBV20-1; clone_size: -; d_call: -; cdr3_aa: CSASSGWAKNIQYF; cdr3_nt: TGCAGTGCTAGTTCAGGGTGGGCTAAAAACATTCAGTACTTC
j_call: TRBJ2-3; v_call: TRBV4-2; clone_size: few; d_call: TRBD2; cdr3_aa: CASSQAPLAGVSDTQYF; cdr3_nt: TGTGCCAGCAGCCAAGCTCCGCTAGCGGGGGTGTCAGATACGCAGTATTTT
j_call: TRBJ2-5; v_call: TRBV20-1; clone_size: few; d_call: -; cdr3_aa: CSATGGQTQETQYF; cdr3_nt: TGCAGTGCCACCGGCGGACAGACCCAAGAGACCCAGTACTTC
j_call: TRBJ2-1; v_call: TRBV9; clone_size: -; d_call: -; cdr3_aa: CASSHGSPGPYNEQFF; cdr3_nt: TGTGCCAGCAGTCATGGGTCACCTGGGCCTTACAATGAGCAGTTCTTC
j_call: TRBJ2-5; v_call: TRBV20-1; clone_size: few; d_call: TRBD2; cdr3_aa: CSARVASGDQETQYF; cdr3_nt: TGCAGTGCTAGAGTCGCTAGCGGCGACCAAGAGACCCAGTACTTC
j_call: TRBJ2-1; v_call: TRBV29-1; clone_size: many; d_call: -; cdr3_aa: CSVEEWNEQFF; cdr3_nt: TGCAGCGTTGAAGAATGGAATGAGCAGTTCTTC
j_call: TRBJ1-3; v_call: TRBV6-6; clone_size: -; d_call: -; cdr3_aa: CASSPPGSGNTIYF; cdr3_nt: TGTGCCAGCAGCCCCCCCGGGTCTGGAAACACCATATATTTT
j_call: TRBJ2-5; v_call: TRBV5-1; clone_size: -; d_call: -; cdr3_aa: CASSLDRGGEAQYF; cdr3_nt: TGCGCCAGCAGCCTCGACAGGGGAGGGGAGGCCCAGTACTTC
j_call: TRBJ2-5; v_call: TRBV28; clone_size: few; d_call: -; cdr3_aa: CASSLTSAPQETQYF; cdr3_nt: TGTGCCAGCAGTCTCACGAGTGCGCCTCAAGAGACCCAGTACTTC
j_call: TRBJ1-4; v_call: TRBV7-9; clone_size: -; d_call: -; cdr3_aa: CASSLGSLAAHEKLFF; cdr3_nt: TGTGCCAGCAGCTTAGGATCGTTGGCAGCTCATGAAAAACTGTTTTTT
j_call: TRBJ1-6; v_call: TRBV25-1; clone_size: -; d_call: -; cdr3_aa: CASQQSSYNSPLHF; cdr3_nt: TGTGCCAGTCAACAGAGCTCCTATAATTCACCCCTCCACTTT
j_call: TRBJ2-5; v_call: TRBV4-1; clone_size: -; d_call: TRBD1; cdr3_aa: CASSQVWDSTETQYF; cdr3_nt: TGCGCCAGCAGCCAAGTTTGGGACAGCACAGAGACCCAGTACTTC
j_call: TRBJ1-2; v_call: TRBV5-1; clone_size: -; d_call: -; cdr3_aa: CASSFGQDYGYTF; cdr3_nt: TGCGCCAGCAGCTTCGGGCAGGACTATGGCTACACCTTC
j_call: TRBJ2-1; v_call: TRBV4-1; clone_size: -; d_call: TRBD2; cdr3_aa: CASSQDRASGYQETQFF; cdr3_nt: TGCGCCAGCAGCCAAGATCGGGCTAGCGGGTACCAAGAGACCCAGTTCTTC
j_call: TRBJ1-1; v_call: TRBV29-1; clone_size: -; d_call: -; cdr3_aa: CSVEGGVRMNTEAFF; cdr3_nt: TGCAGCGTTGAAGGGGGGGTACGCATGAACACTGAAGCTTTCTTT
j_call: TRBJ1-2; v_call: TRBV28; clone_size: few; d_call: TRBD1; cdr3_aa: CASRSAARGYNYGYTF; cdr3_nt: TGTGCCAGCAGGTCGGCCGCCAGGGGGTATAACTATGGCTACACCTTC
j_call: TRBJ1-6; v_call: TRBV27; clone_size: few; d_call: -; cdr3_aa: CASSPRVSSSYNSPLHF; cdr3_nt: TGTGCCAGCAGTCCGAGGGTTTCCAGCTCCTATAATTCACCCCTCCACTTT
j_call: TRBJ1-2; v_call: TRBV28; clone_size: once; d_call: -; cdr3_aa: CASSLNSLFYGYTF; cdr3_nt: TGTGCCAGCAGTTTAAACAGCCTGTTCTATGGCTACACCTTC
j_call: TRBJ2-3; v_call: TRBV3-1; clone_size: -; d_call: -; cdr3_aa: CASSQWDSSTDTQYF; cdr3_nt: TGTGCCAGCAGCCAATGGGACTCCAGCACAGATACGCAGTATTTT